These 26 T cell receptor beta chains share one sample of origin, sequenced in a study of T cells in Graves' hyperthyroidism and ophthalmopathy. RNA transcripts yielded amplified TCR beta CDR3 regions. An initial round of RT-PCR targeting the TCR CDR3 relied on the HTBI primer set. TCRdb reprocessed the multiplex PCR reads with MiXCR, giving one entry per CDR3 protein. The profile shows 350,000 to 400,000 distinct CDR3 sequences, more than 12% of them singletons. Sequencing was carried out using blood. These receptors originate from a woman in her 30s with Graves' hyperthyroidism.

This clonotype was detected many times. This chain uses TRBV7-2 with TRBJ1-1; D is ambiguous. Germline loops: CDR1 SGHTA, CDR2 FQGNSA. The V end lost 5 bases, the J end lost 4 bases, and 14 bases lay between the germline ends. This CDR3 has 14 amino acids. The CDR3 DNA is TGTGCCAGCAGCCCAACAACAGCCCTCACTGAAGCTTTCTTT. This codes for CASSPTTALTEAFF.

This chain connects TRBV5-8 to TRBJ2-7; D might be TRBD2 (5 bases). CDR1 SGHTS and CDR2 YDEGEE come from the germline V gene. CDR3 length: 13 amino acids. Trimming cost V 0 bases and J 7 bases, with 11 bases left between them. CDR3 amino acids: CASSLGLPGEQYF. CDR3 sequence (DNA): TGTGCCAGCAGCTTGGGACTACCGGGGGAGCAGTACTTC. The complete variable domain, with remaining parts taken from reference TRBV5-8 and TRBJ2-7, reads EAGVTQSPTHLIKTRGQQATLRCSPISGHTSVYWYQQALGLGLQFLLWYDEGEERNRGNFPPRFSGRQFPNYSSELNVNALELEDSALYLCASSLGLPGEQYFGPGTRLTVT.

V gene TRBV5-6 combines with J gene TRBJ2-2; D not resolved. Germline assignment: CDR1 SGHDT and CDR2 YYEEEE. Trimming stripped 3 bases from V and 4 bases from J, with 10 bases between. The CDR3 is 14 residues long. The CDR3 spells CASSSPGSTGELFF. In DNA form, the CDR3 reads TGTGCCAGCAGCTCACCGGGTAGCACCGGGGAGCTGTTTTTT.

This clonotype appeared a few times. This chain uses TRBV14 with TRBJ2-1; D is unclear. Trimming shortened V by 2 bases and J by 8 bases, and 7 bases separated the two germline ends. The V gene's germline CDR1 is SGHDN and CDR2 FVKESK. The CDR3 is 12 residues long. CDR3 DNA sequence: TGTGCCAGCAGCCAAACTGCACATGAGCAGTTCTTC. This gives the protein CASSQTAHEQFF.

The CDR3, as DNA: TGTGCCAGCAGCGTAGCTACGGGGCAGGGCTCCTCCTACGAGCAGTACTTC. It is translated as CASSVATGQGSSYEQYF. The chain combines TRBV9 with TRBJ2-7; either TRBD1 or TRBD2 may supply D (5 bases each). Trimming shortened V by 0 bases and J by 0 bases, and 16 bases separated the two germline ends. This CDR3 region has 17 residues. CDR1 is SGDLS and CDR2 is YYNGEE in the germline V gene.

This clonotype was detected a few times. V is TRBV19 and J is TRBJ1-2; 7 bases fit TRBD1. This CDR3 is built from 14 residues. V shed 6 bases and J 0 bases; nucleotides not matched to a gene: 4. Germline CDR1 LNHDA, CDR2 SQIVND (reference sequence). The CDR3 loop reads CASSGQAANYGYTF. Written as DNA, the CDR3 is TGTGCCAGTAGCGGACAGGCAGCTAACTATGGCTACACCTTC.

In this sample, this clonotype turned up many times. The chain recombines TRBV30 with TRBJ2-3, with D hard to call. This CDR3 contains 17 residues. V lost 1 base and J 8 bases, leaving 25 bases between the germline ends. Germline assignment: CDR1 GTSNPN and CDR2 SVGIG (reference sequence). The CDR3 is CAWSARDPRRLPVTQYF. As DNA, the CDR3 is TGTGCCTGGAGTGCGCGTGACCCCCGTCGGCTCCCTGTTACGCAGTATTTT.

This clonotype was recorded at least ten times. The chain employs TRBV30 and TRBJ2-7; 7 bases are a match to TRBD2. Germline assignment: CDR1 GTSNPN and CDR2 SVGIG (reference sequence). The CDR3 spans 14 residues. After removal of 0 bases from V and 2 bases from J, the junction contained 4 bases not matched to a gene. CDR3 nucleotides: TGTGCCTGGAGTGTGGGGGGGGTGACCTACGAGCAGTACTTC. Amino acids: CAWSVGGVTYEQYF.

In its sample, this clonotype was seen a few times. CDR3 coding DNA: TGCAGTGCTAGCCCCGGAAGAGGGGGAAACACCATATATTTT. Its translation is CSASPGRGGNTIYF. The V gene is TRBV20-1, the J gene TRBJ1-3; the D is unclear. Germline CDR1 is DFQATT and CDR2 is SNEGSKA (reference sequence). Trimming removed 3 bases at V and 4 bases at J, with 13 bases between. The CDR3 loop spans 14 amino acids.

This sequence joins TRBV25-1 and TRBJ1-1; D gene uncertain. Trimming shortened V by 3 bases and J by 3 bases, and 14 bases separated the two germline ends. Germline V gene lookup returns CDR1 MGHDK and CDR2 SYGVNS. This CDR3 is built from 15 residues. The CDR3 spells CASSERTGSYTEAFF. CDR3 nucleotide sequence: TGTGCCAGCAGTGAGAGAACCGGCTCCTACACTGAAGCTTTCTTT.

This clonotype was seen only a few times. The rearrangement joins TRBV20-1 to TRBJ2-4, with D unresolved. Germline V lookup: CDR1 DFQATT, CDR2 SNEGSKA (reference sequence). Deletions cut 0 bases from V and 7 bases from J, with 13 bases between. The CDR3 totals 14 residues. CDR3 coding DNA: TGCAGTGCTAGAGATCGGACCTTAGGCAACATTCAGTACTTC. Translation gives CSARDRTLGNIQYF.

This clonotype showed up just a few times. This chain joins TRBV27 and TRBJ1-2, with 8 nucleotides matching TRBD1. CDR1 is MNHEY, CDR2 SMNVEV, per germline (reference sequence). This CDR3 spans 14 amino acids. The V segment lost 5 bases and the J segment 3 bases; nucleotides outside the gene matches: 5. This CDR3 is CASSRHRGDYGYTF. DNA of the CDR3: TGTGCCAGCAGTAGACACAGGGGGGACTATGGCTACACCTTC.

This chain uses TRBV28 with TRBJ1-2, with 10 bases matching TRBD1. V was clipped by 3 bases and J by 7 bases; unmatched bases: 8. The CDR3 totals 15 residues. CDR1 and CDR2 (germline): MDHEN, SYDVKM. The CDR3 nucleotides read TGTGCCAGCAGTTTTCGGGGACAGGGGATCGGTGGCTACACCTTC. Encoded protein: CASSFRGQGIGGYTF.

The V call is TRBV6-1, the J call TRBJ2-1; D unresolved. The CDR3 contains 13 residues. The germline V gene has CDR1 MNHNS and CDR2 SASEGT. The ends were cut back, 6 bases at V and 8 bases at J, with 14 bases in the middle. The CDR3 bases are TGTGCCAGCAGAGAATCTCCGTACGATGAGCAGTTCTTC. Its translation: CASRESPYDEQFF.

This clonotype came up many times. The gene calls are TRBV3-1 and TRBJ1-4, with D unclear. V was trimmed by 0 bases and J by 5 bases, leaving 16 bases between them. CDR3 length: 17 amino acids. From germline, CDR1 is LGHDT and CDR2 YNNKEL (reference sequence). The CDR3 DNA reads TGTGCCAGCAGCCAAGATGGCGGGGAGCGAGGCAATGAAAAACTGTTTTTT. Its translation: CASSQDGGERGNEKLFF.

This clonotype has a handful of counts. The J gene is TRBJ2-1, the V gene TRBV6-4, with 10 bases fitting TRBD1. The V gene end was trimmed by 3 bases and the J gene end by 6 bases; junction bases not matched to a gene: 5. The CDR3 is made up of 15 amino acids. Germline-derived CDR1 and CDR2 are MRHNA and SNTAGT. CDR3 region: CASSEGGQGRNEQFF. Written as DNA, the CDR3 is TGTGCCAGCAGTGAAGGGGGACAGGGGCGCAATGAGCAGTTCTTC.

This chain connects TRBV9 to TRBJ2-2, with no clear D. V shed 1 base and J shed 6 bases, with 7 bases lying between them. Germline values: CDR1 SGDLS, CDR2 YYNGEE. This CDR3 has 13 residues. CDR3 DNA: TGTGCCAGCAGCGTAAATTCAGCCGGGGAGCTGTTTTTT. Translating gives CASSVNSAGELFF.

This clonotype was seen ten or more times. The V call is TRBV7-8, the J call TRBJ2-1; 10 nucleotides line up with TRBD2. The CDR3 has 15 amino acids. Per germline, CDR1 SGHVS and CDR2 FQNEAQ. After removal of 6 bases from V and 5 bases from J, the junction contained 7 bases not matched to a gene. This CDR3 is CASRTLAGVNNEQFF. CDR3 coding DNA: TGTGCCAGCAGAACTCTAGCGGGAGTGAACAATGAGCAGTTCTTC.

This clonotype appeared many times. The rearrangement uses TRBV2 and TRBJ1-5; the D is unclear. Trimming shortened V by 5 bases and J by 6 bases, and 20 bases separated the two germline ends. CDR3 length equals 16 residues. CDR1 and CDR2 (germline): SNHLY, FYNNEI. DNA for the CDR3: TGTGCCAGCAGTAGTTCGGGAGCGAGGTGGGGTCAGCCCCAGCATTTT. Translated: CASSSSGARWGQPQHF.

In its sample, this clonotype was seen a few times. The chain couples TRBV28 to TRBJ1-5; no clear D gene. CDR1 is MDHEN, CDR2 SYDVKM, per germline. Trimming removed 2 bases at V and 3 bases at J, with 14 bases between. The CDR3 totals 16 residues. The CDR3 nucleotides are TGTGCCAGCAGTTTAAATATTCGGGGTTACAATCAGCCCCAGCATTTT. Encoded protein: CASSLNIRGYNQPQHF.

This clonotype was observed a handful of times. The genes are TRBV27 and TRBJ2-2, with TRBD2 matching 7 bases. The CDR3 extends over 15 amino acids. V shed 3 bases, J shed 7 bases, and the junction held 8 bases outside the gene matches. Germline-derived CDR1 and CDR2 are MNHEY and SMNVEV (reference sequence). For the CDR3, the DNA is TGTGCCAGCAGTTTGGCCGGGACTAATGTCGGGGAGCTGTTTTTT. Translated: CASSLAGTNVGELFF.

This clonotype was observed many times. The rearrangement joins TRBV5-4 to TRBJ2-3, with 14 bases identical to TRBD2. The CDR3 contains 17 residues. Per the germline V gene, CDR1 is SGHNT and CDR2 is YYREEE (reference sequence). With V trimmed by 4 bases and J by 0 bases, 4 bases remained unmatched. The CDR3: CASSPGLAGESTDTQYF. CDR3 in DNA: TGTGCCAGCAGCCCGGGACTAGCGGGAGAAAGCACAGATACGCAGTATTTT.

This clonotype was detected ten times or more. This chain uses TRBV12-3 or TRBV12-4 with TRBJ1-5; D not certain. The CDR3 sequence is 12 residues long. The ends were cut back, 5 bases at V and 7 bases at J, with 9 bases in the middle. The CDR3 region has the DNA TGTGCCAGCAGTGCCTACGTGCAGCCCCAGCATTTT. Translation: CASSAYVQPQHF.

This clonotype has more than one count but fewer than ten. The rearrangement links TRBV7-3 to TRBJ2-2; D is tentatively TRBD1 or TRBD2 (6 bases each). The germline V gene encodes CDR1 SGHTA and CDR2 FQGTGA. This CDR3 has 15 residues. V was clipped by 5 bases and J by 6 bases, with 16 bases between them. CDR3 in DNA: TGTGCCAGCAGCCCCGATGTCCGGGGGCCCGGGGAGCTGTTTTTT. This gives the protein CASSPDVRGPGELFF.

The CDR3 bases are TGTGCCAGCAGCTTATCTGGCGGGCCGAACACTGAAGCTTTCTTT. Translated: CASSLSGGPNTEAFF. The chain recombines TRBV7-6 with TRBJ1-1; D remains ambiguous. Germline CDR1 and CDR2: SGHVS and FNYEAQ. The CDR3 is 15 amino acids. Trimming left V 2 bases short and J 1 base short, with 11 bases between.

In its sample, this clonotype was seen many times. The chain's CDR3 is CASRGVATGPYEQYF. The CDR3 DNA sequence: TGTGCCAGCAGAGGTGTAGCGACAGGGCCGTACGAGCAGTACTTC. The chain carries TRBV28 and TRBJ2-7; 7 bases map to TRBD1. Germline loops: CDR1 MDHEN, CDR2 SYDVKM. V lost 6 bases, J lost 4 bases, and 12 bases stayed unmatched. This CDR3 comprises 15 residues.